Shown below are 25 T cell receptor beta chains from a single sample sequenced in a study of regulatory T cells in long-lasting Graves disease. Time point here: newly diagnosed GD, antithyroid drugs for less than 3 months. The TCR library was made from RNA that had been extracted from PBMCs in TRIzol. Construction of the TCR beta libraries employed iRepertoire HTBI primers in conjunction with Arm-PCR of CDR3 regions. TCRdb reprocessed the multiplex PCR reads via MiXCR and lists one record per CDR3 protein. The table shows 680,000 or so distinct CDR3 sequences, with roughly 15% occurring only once. The sample also formed part of further work on T cells in Graves' hyperthyroidism and ophthalmopathy.

The sequencing here drew on peripheral blood mononuclear cells (PBMCs), taken at new diagnosis, from a patient treated with antithyroid drugs. The receptors were sampled from a woman in her twenties or thirties with Graves disease.

This clonotype was seen ten or more times. This sequence joins TRBV6-5 and TRBJ2-5; possibly TRBD1 for D (6 bases). Germline CDR1 is MNHEY and CDR2 is SVGAGI. The CDR3 consists of 16 residues. V was clipped by 4 bases and J by 2 bases, with 17 bases between them. The CDR3: CASSSGQNFQQETQYF. In DNA form, the CDR3 reads TGTGCCAGCAGTTCTGGACAGAATTTCCAACAAGAGACCCAGTACTTC.

This clonotype has ten or more counts. The chain is built from TRBV12-3 or TRBV12-4 and TRBJ1-4, with 7 bases identical to TRBD1. This CDR3 region has 15 residues. The junction had 10 bases not matched to a gene; V was cut back by 7 bases and J by 5 bases. Written as DNA, the CDR3 is TGTGCCAGCACCAAGAGACAGGGCCGAAATGAAAAACTGTTTTTT. Its translation is CASTKRQGRNEKLFF.

This clonotype was recorded many times. The rearrangement joins TRBV15 to TRBJ1-1; D unclear. V shed 2 bases and J shed 1 base, with 8 bases lying between them. Per germline, CDR1 LNHNV and CDR2 YYDKDF (reference sequence). CDR3 length: 14 residues. The DNA for the CDR3 is TGTGCCACCAGCAGACGCTCAGGGAACACTGAAGCTTTCTTT. Protein: CATSRRSGNTEAFF.

This clonotype was counted between two and nine times. This rearrangement joins TRBV9 to TRBJ2-7; 7 bases match TRBD2. CDR1 is SGDLS, CDR2 YYNGEE, per germline. V dropped 0 bases and J dropped 3; count of bases not matched to a gene: 3. There are 14 residues in the CDR3. CDR3 sequence: CASSVVGGVYEQYF. CDR3 DNA sequence: TGTGCCAGCAGCGTAGTGGGGGGGGTCTACGAGCAGTACTTC.

This clonotype was counted between two and nine times. The CDR3 does not close with the conserved phenylalanine or tryptophan, likely indicating a read error. The chain uses TRBV28 and TRBJ1-1; tentative D call: TRBD1 (5 bases). Germline V gene lookup returns CDR1 MDHEN and CDR2 SYDVKM. The CDR3 consists of 14 residues. Trimming removed 6 bases from V and 6 bases from J, with 17 bases in between. The CDR3 DNA reads as TGTGCCAGCAGCCCACAGGTAGGCTTTCCTGAAGCTTTCCTT. Amino acids: CASSPQVGFPEAFL.

This clonotype occurred many times. This sequence joins TRBV7-9 and TRBJ1-2; D not resolved. Germline CDR1 SEHNR, CDR2 FQNEAQ (reference sequence). V dropped 6 bases and J dropped 1 base, with 15 bases sitting between them. There are 15 residues in the CDR3. The CDR3 coding sequence is TGTGCCAGCAGTCGTCTAGCTCCCGGTAACTATGGCTACACCTTC. Encoded protein: CASSRLAPGNYGYTF.

This sequence joins TRBV29-1 and TRBJ2-7; 8 bases map to TRBD2. Unmatched junction bases numbered 5, after V lost 2 bases and J lost 5 bases. The germline V gene has CDR1 SQVTM and CDR2 ANQGSEA. The CDR3 length is 13 residues. CDR3 in amino acids: CSVERGGTDEQYF. CDR3 sequence (DNA): TGCAGCGTTGAACGGGGGGGGACCGACGAGCAGTACTTC.

Comments on this clonotype: A far larger clone is only one base removed, so a read error is likely. The genes are TRBV7-2 and TRBJ2-7; TRBD1 is a possible D gene (5 bases). The CDR3 has 14 amino acids. Germline CDR1 is SGHTA and CDR2 is FQGNSA. In DNA form, the CDR3 reads TGTGCCAACAGCCTATCAGGGCAGACCTACGAGCAGTACTTC. Its protein is CANSLSGQTYEQYF.

This chain joins TRBV28 and TRBJ2-3, with D tentatively TRBD1 (6 bases). Trimming pared 8 bases from V and 4 bases from J, leaving 19 bases between. This CDR3 contains 15 residues. CDR1 and CDR2 from the germline V gene are MDHEN and SYDVKM. CDR3 bases: TGTGCCAGCGGGAAGATACAGGGTCAGGCAGATACGCAGTATTTT. This codes for CASGKIQGQADTQYF. Full variable domain (rest looked up from reference TRBV28 and TRBJ2-3): DVKVTQSSRYLVKRTGEKVFLECVQDMDHENMFWYRQDPGLGLRLIYFSYDVKMKEKGDIPEGYSVSREKKERFSLILESASTNQTSMYLCASGKIQGQADTQYFGPGTRLTVL.

The chain joins TRBV20-1 to TRBJ1-5, with 7 bases matching TRBD1. The CDR3 covers 18 residues. The V and J ends lost 6 bases and 4 bases, in that order; junction bases with no gene match: 21. Germline V lookup: CDR1 DFQATT, CDR2 SNEGSKA (reference sequence). DNA for the CDR3: TGCAGTGCCAAGAGGGGCCTTACTCGAGGGGGCGCGAATCAGCCCCAGCATTTT. This encodes CSAKRGLTRGGANQPQHF.

The rearrangement joins TRBV20-1 to TRBJ2-7; D gene uncertain. Trimming took 4 bases from V and 3 from J, leaving 16 bases between them. CDR3 size: 14 residues. Germline V gene data show CDR1 as DFQATT and CDR2 as SNEGSKA (reference sequence). This CDR3 is CSATRPGVDYEQYF. As DNA, the CDR3 is TGCAGTGCTACCCGACCTGGGGTGGACTACGAGCAGTACTTC.

This clonotype has a count of ten or more. The genes are TRBV6-2 or TRBV6-3 and TRBJ2-7; D is undetermined. CDR3 length: 15 residues. V was cut by 2 bases and J by 1 base, with 12 bases left in between. Germline V gene lookup returns CDR1 MNHEY and CDR2 SVGEGT. CDR3 in DNA: TGTGCCAGCAGTTACAAGTGGGAACGGTCCTACGAGCAGTACTTC. Its translation: CASSYKWERSYEQYF.

This clonotype was recorded a few times. In DNA form, the CDR3 reads TGTGCCAGCAGTTTTTCCGCCTCCTCATCAGTTTTCACAGATACGCAGTATTTT. Amino acid sequence: CASSFSASSSVFTDTQYF. The chain carries TRBV27 and TRBJ2-3, with D unresolved. V lost 3 bases and J 2 bases, leaving 21 bases between the germline ends. The CDR3 has 18 residues. CDR1 and CDR2 (germline): MNHEY, SMNVEV (reference sequence).

The CDR3 here is CASREIGVGVTGELFF. CDR3 sequence (DNA): TGTGCCAGCAGGGAAATTGGGGTCGGGGTGACCGGGGAGCTGTTTTTT. This chain joins TRBV27 and TRBJ2-2, with a possible D match to TRBD2 (5 bases). The V and J ends lost 6 bases and 5 bases respectively, with 19 bases between them. Germline V gene lookup returns CDR1 MNHEY and CDR2 SMNVEV (reference sequence). This CDR3 region has 16 residues.

There are a few counts of this clonotype. V gene TRBV30 combines with J gene TRBJ2-2; D perhaps matches TRBD2 (5 bases). V lost 6 bases, J lost 5 bases, and 13 bases lay in between. The CDR3 runs to 13 residues. The germline gives CDR1 GTSNPN, CDR2 SVGIG (reference sequence). The DNA of the CDR3 is TGTGCCTGCCCGGGGTGGGTTACCGGGGAGCTGTTTTTT. Protein sequence: CACPGWVTGELFF. The variable domain in full, with the rest retrieved from reference TRBV30 and TRBJ2-2, is SQTIHQWPATLVQPVGSPLSLECTVEGTSNPNLYWYRQAAGRGLQLLFYSVGIGQISSEVPQNLSASRPQDRQFILSSKKLLLSDSGFYLCACPGWVTGELFFGEGSRLTVL.

The chain combines TRBV15 with TRBJ2-1, with TRBD2 matching over 11 bases. Germline CDR1 reads LNHNV; CDR2 reads YYDKDF (reference sequence). CDR3 length equals 15 residues. Trimming took 5 bases from V and 4 from J; bases not matched to a gene: 4. CDR3 loop: CATSGGTSGYNEQFF. CDR3 DNA: TGTGCCACCAGCGGAGGGACTAGCGGTTACAATGAGCAGTTCTTC.

CDR3 in amino acids: CASSRRDKSYEQYF. CDR3 sequence (DNA): TGTGCCAGCAGCCGCAGGGACAAGTCCTACGAGCAGTACTTC. The V and J genes are TRBV28 and TRBJ2-7, with a tentative D call TRBD1 (6 bases). The CDR3 loop spans 14 amino acids. Per germline, CDR1 MDHEN and CDR2 SYDVKM. The V gene lost 6 bases and the J gene lost 1 base, with 13 bases spanning the gap. Based on the CDR3 plus reference TRBV28 and TRBJ2-7, the full variable domain is DVKVTQSSRYLVKRTGEKVFLECVQDMDHENMFWYRQDPGLGLRLIYFSYDVKMKEKGDIPEGYSVSREKKERFSLILESASTNQTSMYLCASSRRDKSYEQYFGPGTRLTVT.

This clonotype was seen many times. The chain employs TRBV12-3 or TRBV12-4 and TRBJ2-1; 11 nucleotides align to TRBD2. Trimming cost V 2 bases and J 6 bases; bases outside gene matches: 3. CDR3 length: 15 residues. The CDR3 spells CASSLTGTSGNEQFF. The CDR3 nucleotides are TGTGCCAGCAGTTTAACCGGGACTAGCGGCAATGAGCAGTTCTTC.

This clonotype was recorded a few times. The chain couples TRBV7-2 to TRBJ2-5; TRBD2 matches at 10 bases. The CDR3 runs 16 residues. Germline assignment: CDR1 SGHTA and CDR2 FQGNSA. Losses at the gene ends were 1 base for V and 2 bases for J; bases not matched to a gene: 4. The CDR3 DNA is TGTGCCAGCAGCTTAGGTAGCGGGAGGTCACAAGAGACCCAGTACTTC. Its protein product is CASSLGSGRSQETQYF.

This sequence joins TRBV7-6 and TRBJ1-2; D is ambiguous. V lost 2 bases and J lost 5, with 15 bases in between. From germline, CDR1 is SGHVS and CDR2 FNYEAQ. This CDR3 region has 15 residues. CDR3 protein: CASSLSGAAPYGYTF. The CDR3 DNA reads as TGTGCCAGCAGCTTAAGCGGCGCGGCCCCATATGGCTACACCTTC.

The chain is built from TRBV7-3 and TRBJ1-2; 8 bases are shared with TRBD1. V gave up 3 bases and J gave up 7 bases; unmatched junction bases: 4. Germline assignment: CDR1 SGHTA and CDR2 FQGTGA. CDR3 length: 13 amino acids. The CDR3 bases are TGTGCCAGCAGCTTGGACAGGGTTTCTGGCTACACCTTC. Its protein is CASSLDRVSGYTF. Full variable domain (rest looked up from reference TRBV7-3 and TRBJ1-2): GAGVSQTPSNKVTEKGKYVELRCDPISGHTALYWYRQSLGQGPEFLIYFQGTGAADDSGLPNDRFFAVRPEGSVSTLKIQRTERGDSAVYLCASSLDRVSGYTFGSGTRLTVV.

This clonotype was picked up many times. The chain is built from TRBV28 and TRBJ1-5; D unresolved. CDR3 length: 14 residues. CDR1 is MDHEN, CDR2 SYDVKM, per germline. V was pared by 6 bases and J by 6 bases, with 15 bases between. CDR3 region: CASSPYGELQPQHF. The CDR3 DNA sequence: TGTGCCAGCAGCCCCTACGGCGAACTTCAGCCCCAGCATTTT. Complete variable domain (other parts from reference TRBV28 and TRBJ1-5): DVKVTQSSRYLVKRTGEKVFLECVQDMDHENMFWYRQDPGLGLRLIYFSYDVKMKEKGDIPEGYSVSREKKERFSLILESASTNQTSMYLCASSPYGELQPQHFGDGTRLSIL.

This clonotype came up many times. The genes are TRBV7-2 and TRBJ2-2, with 9 bases fitting TRBD1. The V gene end was trimmed by 3 bases and the J gene end by 4 bases; junction bases not matched to a gene: 6. Germline CDR1 and CDR2: SGHTA and FQGNSA. CDR3 size: 16 residues. CDR3: CASSFNPGQGTGELFF. Here the CDR3 DNA reads TGTGCCAGCAGCTTCAATCCGGGACAGGGCACCGGGGAGCTGTTTTTT.

The table lists this clonotype with many counts. The chain has TRBV28 and TRBJ2-1; no firm D call. Trimming removed 5 bases from V and 2 bases from J, with 13 bases in between. CDR1 is MDHEN and CDR2 is SYDVKM in the germline V gene. The CDR3 covers 15 residues. The CDR3 nucleotides are TGTGCCAGCAGTCTCCGAGACCTGGCCTACAATGAGCAGTTCTTC. Protein product: CASSLRDLAYNEQFF.

Here the CDR3 DNA reads TGTGCCCTCAACGCGGGGGGCTATGGCTACACCTTC. Translation gives CALNAGGYGYTF. The rearrangement joins TRBV28 to TRBJ1-2; perhaps TRBD1 as D (5 bases). V lost 11 bases to trimming and J lost 4 bases, with 14 bases between them. The germline V gene has CDR1 MDHEN and CDR2 SYDVKM. There are 12 residues in the CDR3.